Listed below are T cell receptor beta chains from one sample, sequenced in a study of Graves' ophthalmopathy and Graves' hyperthyroidism. MiXCR was run by TCRdb on the multiplex PCR reads, yielding one entry per CDR3 protein. The repertoire includes some 380,000 distinct CDR3 sequences, 15% of them detected once, and about 7% sits in the top ten. Material for sequencing was peripheral blood. Receptors were obtained from a woman aged 18-30 years with stable Graves' hyperthyroidism. Each CDR3 is given with its conserved first and last residue. D genes are given only for firm matches. For some rows the clone size is stated as once, few or many, or as a class when expanded; others skip it.

J gene | clone size | V gene | D gene | CDR3 protein | CDR3 DNA
TRBJ1-2 | many | TRBV2 | - | CASSPFETYGYTF | TGTGCCAGCAGTCCATTTGAAACCTATGGCTACACCTTC
TRBJ2-4 | many | TRBV28 | TRBD2 | CASSPLRGGNEDRNIQYF | TGTGCCAGCAGCCCCCTGCGGGGGGGCAACGAGGACCGAAACATTCAGTACTTC
TRBJ2-7 | many | TRBV28 | - | CASSFSNSYEQYF | TGTGCCAGCAGTTTCTCTAATTCCTACGAGCAGTACTTC
TRBJ1-3 | many | TRBV20-1 | TRBD1 | CSATSPGQGPGNTIYF | TGCAGTGCTACGTCCCCGGGACAGGGGCCTGGAAACACCATATATTTT
TRBJ1-1 | many | TRBV10-1 | - | CASSESTGTEAFF | TGCGCCAGCAGTGAGTCCACAGGGACTGAAGCTTTCTTT
TRBJ2-5 | - | TRBV11-2 | - | CASSPPGGSETQYF | TGTGCCAGCAGCCCCCCCGGGGGCTCGGAGACCCAGTACTTC
TRBJ1-1 | - | TRBV6-2/TRBV6-3 | - | CASSYSRSRAEAFF | TGTGCCAGCAGTTACTCAAGGAGTAGGGCAGAAGCTTTCTTT
TRBJ2-5 | - | TRBV5-5 | - | CASSFTPQRETQYF | TGTGCCAGCAGCTTCACGCCCCAACGAGAGACCCAGTACTTC
TRBJ1-2 | - | TRBV6-2/TRBV6-3 | TRBD1 | CASRRDSYYGYTF | TGTGCCAGCCGCCGGGACAGCTACTATGGCTACACCTTC
TRBJ2-2 | many | TRBV5-1 | TRBD1 | CASRPQLTGGTGELFF | TGCGCCAGCAGACCTCAACTGACAGGGGGCACCGGGGAGCTGTTTTTT
TRBJ2-7 | many | TRBV27 | TRBD1 | CASSLWQGAEQYF | TGTGCCAGCAGTTTATGGCAGGGGGCAGAGCAGTACTTC
TRBJ2-7 | many | TRBV6-1 | TRBD2 | CASSEAWASGGDEQYF | TGTGCCAGCAGTGAAGCGTGGGCTAGCGGGGGGGACGAGCAGTACTTC
TRBJ1-1 | many | TRBV5-6 | TRBD1 | CASSPTGRDEAFF | TGTGCCAGCAGCCCGACAGGGCGGGATGAAGCTTTCTTT
TRBJ1-1 | many | TRBV11-1 | - | CASSVLQLRLMNTEAFF | TGTGCCAGCAGCGTCCTTCAGCTGAGGCTGATGAACACTGAAGCTTTCTTT
TRBJ1-5 | many | TRBV20-1 | TRBD1 | CSATGTGGNQPQHF | TGCAGTGCTACAGGGACAGGGGGCAATCAGCCCCAGCATTTT
TRBJ1-1 | many | TRBV29-1 | TRBD1 | CSVRQGAIYAEAFF | TGCAGCGTTCGGCAGGGGGCAATCTACGCTGAAGCTTTCTTT
TRBJ1-1 | many | TRBV19 | TRBD1 | CASSPWDSTTEAFF | TGTGCCAGTAGTCCCTGGGACAGTACCACTGAAGCTTTCTTT
TRBJ1-1 | many | TRBV6-1 | - | CAVQGNTEAFF | TGTGCCGTACAGGGAAACACTGAAGCTTTCTTT
TRBJ2-4 | many | TRBV12-3/TRBV12-4 | TRBD2 | CASSFNGGAKNIQYF | TGTGCCAGCAGTTTTAACGGGGGGGCCAAAAACATTCAGTACTTC
TRBJ1-6 | many | TRBV12-3/TRBV12-4 | - | CASSLSASGSSPLHF | TGTGCCAGCAGTTTAAGCGCCAGTGGAAGCTCACCCCTCCACTTT
TRBJ1-1 | many | TRBV7-9 | - | CASSFDVNTEAFF | TGTGCCAGCAGCTTTGATGTGAACACTGAAGCTTTCTTT
TRBJ1-1 | - | TRBV20-1 | - | CSARWMNTEAFF | TGCAGTGCCCGATGGATGAACACTGAAGCTTTCTTT
TRBJ1-1 | - | TRBV19 | - | CASTPPRTMDTDAFF | TGTGCCAGTACCCCGCCCCGGACTATGGACACTGACGCTTTCTTT
TRBJ1-6 | - | TRBV18 | - | CASSPQSVPDSPLHF | TGTGCCAGCTCACCACAGTCCGTTCCTGATTCACCCCTCCACTTT
TRBJ1-5 | few | TRBV5-4 | - | CASSFLAGPPSNQPQHF | TGTGCCAGCAGCTTTTTGGCGGGTCCACCTAGCAATCAGCCCCAGCATTTT
TRBJ1-5 | many | TRBV19 | - | CASSVGHLSNQPQHF | TGTGCCAGTAGTGTGGGACACCTTAGCAATCAGCCCCAGCATTTT